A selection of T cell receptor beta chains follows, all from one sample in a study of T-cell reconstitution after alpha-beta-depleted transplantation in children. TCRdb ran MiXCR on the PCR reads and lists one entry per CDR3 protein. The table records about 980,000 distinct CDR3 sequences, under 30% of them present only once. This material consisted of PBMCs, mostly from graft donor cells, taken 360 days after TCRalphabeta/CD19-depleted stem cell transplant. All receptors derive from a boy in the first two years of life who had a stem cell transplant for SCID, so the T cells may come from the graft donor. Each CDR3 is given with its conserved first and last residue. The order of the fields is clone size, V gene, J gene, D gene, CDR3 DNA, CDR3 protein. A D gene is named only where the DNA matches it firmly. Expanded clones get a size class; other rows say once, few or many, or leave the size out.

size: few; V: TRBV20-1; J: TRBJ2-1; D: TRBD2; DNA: TGCAGTGCTAGTGGGACTAGCGAGAGCTACAATGAGCAGTTCTTC; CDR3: CSASGTSESYNEQFF
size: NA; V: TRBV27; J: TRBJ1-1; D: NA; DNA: TGTGCCAGCAGTTTCCGGGGTGTTATGAACACTGAAGCTTTCTTT; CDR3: CASSFRGVMNTEAFF
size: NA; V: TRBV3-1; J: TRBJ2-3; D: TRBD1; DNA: TGTGCCAGCAGCCAAACAGGGGTCGGCACAGATACGCAGTATTTT; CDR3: CASSQTGVGTDTQYF
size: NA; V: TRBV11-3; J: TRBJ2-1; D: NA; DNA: TGTGCCAGCAGCTGGGGGCCGGGGGGCGGCTACAATGAGCAGTTCTTC; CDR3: CASSWGPGGGYNEQFF
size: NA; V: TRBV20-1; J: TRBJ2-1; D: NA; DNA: TGCAGTGCTAGAGGCAGGACCCACTACAATGAGCAGTTCTTC; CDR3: CSARGRTHYNEQFF
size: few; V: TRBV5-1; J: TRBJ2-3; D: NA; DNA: TGCGCCAGCAGCTTGTCCAAGGTTACGGGACCAGCTAGCACAGATACGCAGTATTTT; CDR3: CASSLSKVTGPASTDTQYF
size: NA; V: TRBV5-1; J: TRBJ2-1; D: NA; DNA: TGCGCCAGCAGAACGACCGCCGGGACTGGCGCCTACAATGAGCAGTTCTTC; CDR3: CASRTTAGTGAYNEQFF
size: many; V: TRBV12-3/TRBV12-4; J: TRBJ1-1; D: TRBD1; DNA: TGTGCCAGCAGTTGGACAGGGAATACTGAAGCTTTCTTT; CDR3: CASSWTGNTEAFF
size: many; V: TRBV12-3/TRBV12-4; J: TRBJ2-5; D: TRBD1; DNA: TGTGCCAGTAACAGGGGAGAGACCCAGTACTTC; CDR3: CASNRGETQYF
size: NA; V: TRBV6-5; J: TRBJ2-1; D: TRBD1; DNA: TGTGCCAGCAGCTTACAGGGGTTTGAAGACAATGAGCAGTTCTTC; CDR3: CASSLQGFEDNEQFF
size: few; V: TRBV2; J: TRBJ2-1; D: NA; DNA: TGTGCCAGCAGAGTCGAATCCGGGATATACAATGAGCAGTTCTTC; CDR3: CASRVESGIYNEQFF
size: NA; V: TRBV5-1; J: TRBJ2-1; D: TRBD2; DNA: TGCGCCAGCAAGAGTGGGGGGGAACACGCATACAATGAGCAGTTCTTC; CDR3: CASKSGGEHAYNEQFF
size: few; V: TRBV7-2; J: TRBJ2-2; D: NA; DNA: TGTGCCAGCAGCTTGTTCACGAAGGCCGGGGAGCTGTTTTTT; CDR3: CASSLFTKAGELFF
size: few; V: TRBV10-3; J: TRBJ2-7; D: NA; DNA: TGTGCCATCAGGACTGCTTCCTCCTACGAGCAGTACTTC; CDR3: CAIRTASSYEQYF
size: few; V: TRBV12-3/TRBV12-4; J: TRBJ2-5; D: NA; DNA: TGTGCCAGCAGTCCAGACTACCTGGGGACCCAGTACTTC; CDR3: CASSPDYLGTQYF
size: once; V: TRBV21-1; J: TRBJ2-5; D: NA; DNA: TGTGCCAGCAGAAAGAAACCGACCCAAGAGACCCAGTACTTC; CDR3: CASRKKPTQETQYF
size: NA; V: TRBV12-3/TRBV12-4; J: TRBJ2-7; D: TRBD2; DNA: TGTGCCAGCAGTTTGGTGAGCGGGGGGTACGAGCAGTACTTC; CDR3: CASSLVSGGYEQYF
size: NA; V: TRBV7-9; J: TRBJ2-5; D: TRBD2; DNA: TGTGCCAGCAGCACGCGGGGGGCCCGGGAGACCCAGTACTTC; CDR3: CASSTRGARETQYF
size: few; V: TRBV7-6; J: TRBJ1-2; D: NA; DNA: TGTGCCAGCAGACCGACAGGCGGATTCTATGGCTACACCTTC; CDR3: CASRPTGGFYGYTF
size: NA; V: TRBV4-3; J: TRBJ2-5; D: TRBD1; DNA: TGCGCCAGCAGCCAAGATCGAGGGACAGCCCAGTACTTC; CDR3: CASSQDRGTAQYF
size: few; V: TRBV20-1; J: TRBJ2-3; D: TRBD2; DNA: TGCAGTGCTAGAGGGACTAGCGGGGGCCGAGGGGGGTTGCCAGATACGCAGTATTTT; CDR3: CSARGTSGGRGGLPDTQYF
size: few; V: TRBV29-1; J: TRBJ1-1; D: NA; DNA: TGCAGCGTTGCCCGGGACGCCCGTATGAACACTGAAGCTTTCTTT; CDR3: CSVARDARMNTEAFF
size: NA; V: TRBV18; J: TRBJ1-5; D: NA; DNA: TGTGCCAGCTCGTCGACAGTTAGCAATCAGCCCCAGCATTTT; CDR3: CASSSTVSNQPQHF
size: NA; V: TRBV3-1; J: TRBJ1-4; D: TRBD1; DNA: TGTGCCAGCAGCAAGGTGGGACAGGGAGGTGAAAAACTGTTTTTT; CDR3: CASSKVGQGGEKLFF
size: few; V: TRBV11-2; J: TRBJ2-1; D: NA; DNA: TGTGCCAGCAGCTTATACGGGGGCCACAATGAGCAGTTCTTC; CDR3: CASSLYGGHNEQFF
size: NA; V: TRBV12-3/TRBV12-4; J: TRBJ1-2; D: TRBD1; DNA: TGTGCCAGCAGTCTCATGGGACAGGGGCCGAACTATGGCTACACCTTC; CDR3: CASSLMGQGPNYGYTF
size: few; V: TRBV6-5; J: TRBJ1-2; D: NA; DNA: TGTGCCAGCAGTTACCCCCATGGAAGGGGTGGCTACACCTTC; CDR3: CASSYPHGRGGYTF
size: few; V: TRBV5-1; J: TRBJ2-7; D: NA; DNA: TGCGCCAGCAGCTTTCGCGGAGAGCCATACGAGCAGTACTTC; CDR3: CASSFRGEPYEQYF
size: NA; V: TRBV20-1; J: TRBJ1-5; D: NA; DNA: TGCAGTGCTAGCCGCGGAGTCCTTCGGGGCAATCAGCCCCAGCATTTT; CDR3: CSASRGVLRGNQPQHF
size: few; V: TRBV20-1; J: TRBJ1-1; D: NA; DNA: TGCAGTGCTAGAGATCCCCAGCCACGTAACACTGAAGCTTTCTTT; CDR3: CSARDPQPRNTEAFF
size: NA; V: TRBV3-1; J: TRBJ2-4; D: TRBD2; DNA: TGTGCCAGCAGCCGCGGACTAGCGGGGGGAGCGCTAGGCAAAAACATTCAGTACTTC; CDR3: CASSRGLAGGALGKNIQYF